The 23 T cell receptor beta chains below all came from one sample that was sequenced in a study of CD8+CD57+ T cells in acquired aplastic anemia. Flow cytometry had shown expanded CD8+CD57+ cells in the patients chosen for sequencing. Profiling that covered TCR beta VDJ and CDR3 relied on genomic DNA as its template. TCRdb reanalysed the reads using MiXCR and keeps one entry per CDR3 protein. Among some 170,000 distinct CDR3 sequences listed, roughly 60% were seen once. The sample consisted of sorted CD4+, CD8+, or CD8+CD57+ T cells (not recorded which) from PBMCs. The receptor set was obtained from a human donor with aplastic anemia.

The rearrangement links TRBV2 to TRBJ2-3; D may match TRBD1 or TRBD2 (5 bases each). The CDR3 covers 15 residues. V lost 6 bases and J lost 2, with 15 bases in between. CDR1 SNHLY and CDR2 FYNNEI come from the germline V gene. The chain's CDR3 is CASSASGRYTDTQYF. CDR3 DNA sequence: TGTGCCAGCAGCGCTTCGGGACGCTACACAGATACGCAGTATTTT.

V gene TRBV15 combines with J gene TRBJ2-7, with D unresolved. The V and J ends lost 0 bases and 5 bases respectively, with 8 bases between them. This CDR3 is 13 amino acids long. CDR1 and CDR2 from the germline V gene are LNHNV and YYDKDF (reference sequence). CDR3 nucleotide sequence: TGTGCCACCAGCAGAGATTTAGCACACGAGCAGTACTTC. Protein product: CATSRDLAHEQYF.

The V gene is TRBV19, the J gene TRBJ2-7, with D perhaps TRBD2 (7 bases). This CDR3 contains 14 residues. With 2 bases removed from V and 3 bases from J, the gap between germline ends came to 11 bases. Germline V lookup: CDR1 LNHDA, CDR2 SQIVND (reference sequence). CDR3 amino acids: CASSIRGDIYEQYF. The CDR3 DNA sequence: TGTGCCAGTAGTATACGGGGGGACATCTACGAGCAGTACTTC.

This clonotype has a count of ten or more. The chain carries TRBV20-1 and TRBJ2-7; 9 positions agree with TRBD1. This CDR3 comprises 14 residues. J lost 1 base, V lost 5 bases, and 6 bases had no gene match. Germline V gene lookup returns CDR1 DFQATT and CDR2 SNEGSKA (reference sequence). In nucleotides, the CDR3 is TGCAGTGCTTGGGACAGGGTCGGGTCCTACGAGCAGTACTTC. Its translation is CSAWDRVGSYEQYF.

The J gene is TRBJ2-5, the V gene TRBV19; 8 bases match TRBD2. Germline-derived CDR1 and CDR2 are LNHDA and SQIVND (reference sequence). The CDR3 extends over 13 amino acids. V lost 1 base and J lost 5; bases outside the gene matches: 0. The CDR3 bases are TGTGCCAGTAGTATAGCGGGGGGGGAGACCCAGTACTTC. This encodes CASSIAGGETQYF.

This chain uses TRBV6-6 with TRBJ2-1; 9 bases are shared with TRBD1. From germline, CDR1 is MNHNY and CDR2 SVGAGI (reference sequence). V gave up 4 bases and J gave up 2 bases; unmatched junction bases: 3. The CDR3 contains 15 residues. CDR3 region: CASSSDRGAYNEQFF. The CDR3 DNA reads TGTGCCAGCAGTTCAGACAGGGGGGCCTACAATGAGCAGTTCTTC.

The chain links TRBV7-2 to TRBJ2-7, with D possibly being TRBD1 (6 bases). CDR3 length: 13 residues. V was trimmed by 4 bases and J by 4 bases, leaving 11 bases between them. In germline, CDR1 is SGHTA, CDR2 FQGNSA. The CDR3 DNA reads as TGTGCCAGCAGCTACTTAGGGGGATACGAGCAGTACTTC. This translates into CASSYLGGYEQYF.

This clonotype was recorded at least ten times. The CDR3 sequence: CASSYSKGIYGTEAFF. CDR3 DNA sequence: TGTGCCAGCAGTTACTCGAAGGGTATTTATGGCACTGAAGCTTTCTTT. This chain joins TRBV6-5 and TRBJ1-1; D is ambiguous. The V gene's germline CDR1 is MNHEY and CDR2 SVGAGI. Trimming removed 0 bases at V and 4 bases at J, with 15 bases between. The CDR3 consists of 16 residues.

CDR3 in amino acids: CASSAWTVNEQFF. The DNA for the CDR3 is TGTGCCAGCAGTGCATGGACAGTCAATGAGCAGTTCTTC. This chain connects TRBV9 to TRBJ2-1, with D possibly TRBD1 on 6 matching bases. The CDR3 extends over 13 amino acids. Germline V lookup: CDR1 SGDLS, CDR2 YYNGEE. V lost 5 bases, J lost 6 bases, and 12 bases lay in between.

This chain connects TRBV20-1 to TRBJ2-1; 10 bases line up with TRBD2. Germline loops: CDR1 DFQATT, CDR2 SNEGSKA (reference sequence). V gave up 0 bases and J gave up 7 bases; unmatched junction bases: 9. This CDR3 has 16 residues. CDR3 loop: CSARDILAGVGNEQFF. CDR3 DNA: TGCAGTGCTAGAGATATCCTAGCGGGGGTCGGGAATGAGCAGTTCTTC.

This clonotype showed up many times. This chain uses TRBV19 with TRBJ1-1; D possibly corresponds to TRBD1 (6 bases). CDR1 is LNHDA, CDR2 SQIVND, per germline (reference sequence). Trimming shortened V by 6 bases and J by 1 base, and 9 bases separated the two germline ends. The CDR3 sequence is 13 residues long. The CDR3 loop is CASRGGGNTEAFF. The CDR3 DNA sequence: TGTGCCAGTAGAGGGGGAGGGAACACTGAAGCTTTCTTT. Looking up the rest from reference TRBV19 and TRBJ1-1 gives the full variable domain: DGGITQSPKYLFRKEGQNVTLSCEQNLNHDAMYWYRQDPGQGLRLIYYSQIVNDFQKGDIAEGYSVSREKKESFPLTVTSAQKNPTAFYLCASRGGGNTEAFFGQGTRLTVV.

This clonotype has ten or more counts. The genes are TRBV19 and TRBJ1-1; TRBD1 matches at 10 bases. V gave up 4 bases and J gave up 6 bases; unmatched junction bases: 5. The CDR3 is made up of 14 amino acids. CDR1 is LNHDA and CDR2 is SQIVND in the germline V gene (reference sequence). In DNA, the CDR3 is TGTGCCAGTAGTAGGGGACAGGGGATGGCTGAAGCTTTCTTT. Protein: CASSRGQGMAEAFF.

The chain recombines TRBV7-9 with TRBJ1-1; weak D call: TRBD1 (5 bases). Germline CDR1 reads SEHNR; CDR2 reads FQNEAQ (reference sequence). The CDR3 is 13 residues long. V was shortened by 4 bases and J by 2 bases, with 8 bases between the two germline ends. The CDR3 loop reads CASSSDSNTEAFF. In nucleotides, the CDR3 is TGTGCCAGCAGCTCTGACAGTAACACTGAAGCTTTCTTT.

The table lists this clonotype with a few counts. The chain joins TRBV5-8 to TRBJ1-6; 8 bases are a match to TRBD1. Germline V CDR1 and CDR2: SGHTS, YDEGEE. V dropped 0 bases and J dropped 8; count of bases not matched to a gene: 4. The CDR3 consists of 15 residues. CDR3: CASSLEGTGDSPLHF. The CDR3 DNA reads as TGTGCCAGCAGCTTGGAAGGGACAGGAGATTCACCCCTCCACTTT.

To note about this clonotype: This is likely a read error, given that the CDR3 carries no conserved phenylalanine or tryptophan at its end. This chain uses TRBV7-2 with TRBJ2-5; 13 nucleotides match TRBD2. Germline loops: CDR1 SGHTA, CDR2 FQGNSA. CDR3 length equals 17 residues. V lost 5 bases and J lost 5; bases outside the gene matches: 11. The DNA for the CDR3 is TGTGCCAGCAGCGCAGGACTAGCGGGGGTGTTAGGGGAGACCCAGTACTCC. Translating it yields CASSAGLAGVLGETQYS.

Remarks on this clonotype: The junction and the germline gene differ at one end; a read error may be behind it. The chain carries TRBV25-1 and TRBJ2-1; perhaps D is TRBD1 or TRBD2 (7 bases each). The CDR3 extends over 13 amino acids. CDR1 is MGHDK, CDR2 SYGVNS, per germline. Here the CDR3 reads CASSQGGDNEQLF. CDR3 nucleotides: TGTGCCAGCAGTCAGGGGGGGGACAATGAGCAGTTATTC.

The chain combines TRBV27 with TRBJ2-2; D is ambiguous. In germline, CDR1 is MNHEY, CDR2 SMNVEV (reference sequence). This CDR3 comprises 11 residues. Trimming removed 4 bases at V and 8 bases at J, with 5 bases between. DNA for the CDR3: TGTGCCAGCAGTTCCGCAGGGGAGCTGTTTTTT. Its protein product is CASSSAGELFF.

J is TRBJ1-2 and V is TRBV15; 7 bases align to TRBD1. The ends lost 0 bases at V and 4 bases at J; junction bases unmatched: 11. This CDR3 contains 17 residues. Germline CDR1 and CDR2: LNHNV and YYDKDF (reference sequence). CDR3 sequence (DNA): TGTGCCACCAGCAGAGAAGCGCCCTCGACAGGGATCTATGGCTACACCTTC. Its translation: CATSREAPSTGIYGYTF.

The J gene is TRBJ2-1, the V gene TRBV24-1; 13 positions match TRBD2. Looked up from germline, CDR1 is KGHDR and CDR2 is SFDVKD. This CDR3 contains 15 residues. V dropped 5 bases and J dropped 7; count of bases not matched to a gene: 4. The DNA for the CDR3 is TGTGCCACCAGTGGGACTAGCGGGAGAATGAATGAGCAGTTCTTC. Encoded protein: CATSGTSGRMNEQFF.

There are many counts of this clonotype. The rearrangement links TRBV15 to TRBJ2-1; D unclear. V lost 0 bases and J lost 7, with 4 bases in between. This CDR3 comprises 12 residues. Germline CDR1 is LNHNV and CDR2 is YYDKDF (reference sequence). The CDR3 region has the DNA TGTGCCACCAGCAGAGATGAGAATGAGCAGTTCTTC. As protein: CATSRDENEQFF. Supplemented by reference TRBV15 and TRBJ2-1, the full variable domain reads DAMVIQNPRYQVTQFGKPVTLSCSQTLNHNVMYWYQQKSSQAPKLLFHYYDKDFNNEADTPDNFQSRRPNTSFCFLDIRSPGLGDTAMYLCATSRDENEQFFGPGTRLTVL.

The genes are TRBV2 and TRBJ2-1; TRBD1 matches at 9 bases. The V gene's germline CDR1 is SNHLY and CDR2 FYNNEI. V gave up 1 base and J gave up 10 bases; unmatched junction bases: 5. The CDR3 extends over 14 amino acids. CDR3 residues: CASSEEGQGREQFF. In DNA, the CDR3 is TGTGCCAGCAGTGAAGAGGGACAGGGCCGCGAGCAGTTCTTC. The full variable domain, its missing parts supplied by reference TRBV2 and TRBJ2-1, is EPEVTQTPSHQVTQMGQEVILRCVPISNHLYFYWYRQILGQKVEFLVSFYNNEISEKSEIFDDQFSVERPDGSNFTLKIRSTKLEDSAMYFCASSEEGQGREQFFGPGTRLTVL.

This chain uses TRBV24-1 with TRBJ1-5; D call uncertain. CDR1 KGHDR and CDR2 SFDVKD come from the germline V gene. V was pared by 0 bases and J by 5 bases, with 7 bases between. This CDR3 comprises 14 residues. CDR3 loop: CATSDLLGYQPQHF. For the CDR3, the DNA is TGTGCCACCAGTGATTTGCTAGGGTATCAGCCCCAGCATTTT.

In its sample, this clonotype was seen once. The V gene is TRBV10-1, the J gene TRBJ1-5, with D possibly matching TRBD1 (6 bases). Germline CDR1 is WNHNN and CDR2 is SYGVQD (reference sequence). This CDR3 contains 13 residues. Between the trimmed V and J ends, which lost 4 bases and 6 bases, there was a span of 10 bases. CDR3 bases: TGCGCCAGCAGTGGGGGGCTCGGTCAGCCCCAGCATTTT. Protein product: CASSGGLGQPQHF.